The 17 T cell receptor beta chains given below trace back to one sample, sequenced in a study of T cell repertoires in cytomegalovirus infection. TCRdb re-analysed the reads in MiXCR, keeping a single row per CDR3 protein. In the table there are some 800,000 distinct CDR3 sequences, roughly 29% of which are singletons. Their antigens are not known. The sample was cultured CD8+ T cells from PBMCs, taken from culture after CMV antigen stimulation. The receptors stem from a human donor in good health (CMV status not recorded). Some clones in this sample may be carry-over from other donors' samples.

The V gene is TRBV14, the J gene TRBJ1-2; the D gene is possibly TRBD1 (6 bases). From germline, CDR1 is SGHDN and CDR2 FVKESK. The CDR3 consists of 15 residues. Trimming took off 0 bases at V and 3 bases at J, with 11 bases between the two ends. The CDR3 spells CASSQDMGADYGYTF. In DNA form, the CDR3 reads TGTGCCAGCAGCCAAGATATGGGGGCCGACTATGGCTACACCTTC. Filled out from reference TRBV14 and TRBJ1-2, the complete variable domain reads EAGVTQFPSHSVIEKGQTVTLRCDPISGHDNLYWYRRVMGKEIKFLLHFVKESKQDESGMPNNRFLAERTGGTYSTLKVQPAELEDSGVYFCASSQDMGADYGYTFGSGTRLTVV.

The chain is built from TRBV5-1 and TRBJ2-2; 10 bases are a match to TRBD2. Unmatched junction bases numbered 4, after V lost 4 bases and J lost 7 bases. Germline V lookup: CDR1 SGHRS, CDR2 YFSETQ. The CDR3 is 14 residues long. The CDR3 DNA follows: TGCGCCAGCAGCGAACTAGCGGGGAACGGGGAGCTGTTTTTT. This translates into CASSELAGNGELFF.

This clonotype was counted a few times. The chain couples TRBV27 to TRBJ1-5; D perhaps matches TRBD1 (5 bases). Deletions cut 6 bases from V and 10 bases from J, with 13 bases between. The CDR3 covers 12 residues. Germline values: CDR1 MNHEY, CDR2 SMNVEV (reference sequence). Here the CDR3 DNA reads TGTGCCAGCAGCTCGGAGAGGGGACCCCAGCATTTT. Amino acids: CASSSERGPQHF.

This clonotype was picked up many times. The rearrangement uses TRBV6-1 and TRBJ2-7, with unresolved D. The CDR3 is 14 residues long. The germline V gene has CDR1 MNHNS and CDR2 SASEGT. Between the trimmed V and J ends, which lost 5 bases and 2 bases, there was a span of 13 bases. The CDR3 bases are TGTGCCAGCAGTTATTCCAGCACAACCTACGAGCAGTACTTC. It specifies CASSYSSTTYEQYF.

CDR3 region: CASSQHRQETAYEQYF. CDR3 DNA sequence: TGTGCCAGCAGTCAACACAGACAGGAGACGGCCTACGAGCAGTACTTC. V and J are TRBV14 and TRBJ2-7; D perhaps matches TRBD1 (6 bases). V lost 6 bases to trimming and J lost 2 bases, with 20 bases between them. The CDR3 sequence is 16 residues long. From germline, CDR1 is SGHDN and CDR2 FVKESK.

This clonotype was picked up one time. The J gene is TRBJ2-3, the V gene TRBV12-5, with 8 bases matching TRBD1. Trimming removed 6 bases from V and 9 bases from J; junction bases left unmatched: 23. The germline CDR1 and CDR2 sequences are LGHNT and FRNRAP. The CDR3 totals 18 residues. CDR3 residues: CASGYQTDGTGESNTQYF. As DNA, the CDR3 is TGTGCTAGTGGCTACCAAACCGATGGGACAGGTGAATCTAACACGCAGTATTTT.

The rearrangement joins TRBV7-8 to TRBJ1-2; 7 bases are shared with TRBD1. CDR3 length: 15 amino acids. Germline CDR1 is SGHVS and CDR2 is FQNEAQ. Trimming took 2 bases from V and 4 from J; bases not matched to a gene: 7. The CDR3 coding sequence is TGTGCCAGCAGCTTACTTCGACAGGGCTCCTATGGCTACACCTTC. Its translation is CASSLLRQGSYGYTF.

The rearrangement uses TRBV11-3 and TRBJ1-2; 8 bases map to TRBD1. In germline, CDR1 is SGHNT, CDR2 YENEEA. V gave up 5 bases and J gave up 2 bases; unmatched junction bases: 13. This CDR3 has 17 amino acids. The CDR3 nucleotides read TGTGCCAGCAGCCAACCCCCAGGACAGGGACTAAACTATGGCTACACCTTC. Its translation is CASSQPPGQGLNYGYTF.

This clonotype has more than one count but fewer than ten. This chain joins TRBV6-2 or TRBV6-3 and TRBJ2-7; the match to TRBD1 covers 7 bases. Germline CDR1 reads MNHEY; CDR2 reads SVGEGT. This CDR3 is built from 13 residues. The ends lost 5 bases at V and 2 bases at J; junction bases unmatched: 3. The DNA for the CDR3 is TGTGCCAGCAGTCACAGGGGAGCCTACGAGCAGTACGTC. Protein: CASSHRGAYEQYV.

V gene TRBV20-1 combines with J gene TRBJ2-7; D is perhaps TRBD1 (6 bases). CDR3 size: 13 residues. Trimming stripped 2 bases from V and 1 base from J, with 9 bases between. Germline CDR1 DFQATT, CDR2 SNEGSKA (reference sequence). The CDR3, as DNA: TGCAGTGCTAGATATCAGGGGTCCTACGAGCAGTACTTC. This sequence encodes CSARYQGSYEQYF.

This clonotype was found a few times. This rearrangement joins TRBV19 to TRBJ1-2, with a possible D match to TRBD1 (5 bases). CDR3 size: 14 residues. CDR1 and CDR2 from the germline V gene are LNHDA and SQIVND (reference sequence). Trimming took 8 bases from V and 0 from J, leaving 13 bases between them. The CDR3 protein is CASGATVSNYGYTF. The DNA for the CDR3 is TGTGCCAGTGGGGCGACAGTTTCTAACTATGGCTACACCTTC.

The CDR3 loop reads CASSSEGQGWEKLFF. For the CDR3, the DNA is TGTGCCAGCAGCTCCGAGGGACAGGGGTGGGAAAAACTGTTTTTT. The rearrangement joins TRBV7-9 to TRBJ1-4, with TRBD1 matching 10 bases. CDR1 and CDR2 from the germline V gene are SEHNR and FQNEAQ (reference sequence). J gave up 8 bases and V 4 bases, and 7 bases lay outside the gene matches. CDR3 length equals 15 residues.

This clonotype has only a few counts. This chain joins TRBV4-1 and TRBJ1-1; no reliable D call. Germline-derived CDR1 and CDR2 are MGHRA and YSYEKL. Trimming stripped 1 base from V and 3 bases from J, with 12 bases between. This CDR3 contains 15 residues. The CDR3 region has the DNA TGCGCCAGCAGCCAAGCCTGGGCCTCGGACACTGAAGCTTTCTTT. The encoded protein is CASSQAWASDTEAFF.

This clonotype was counted at least ten times. The rearrangement joins TRBV7-9 to TRBJ1-6; a possible D gene is TRBD1 (5 bases). The CDR3 is 14 amino acids. The germline V gene has CDR1 SEHNR and CDR2 FQNEAQ (reference sequence). Between the trimmed V and J ends, which lost 1 base and 11 bases, there was a span of 12 bases. CDR3 bases: TGTGCCAGCAGCTTAGGAGGGGACGGGACACCCCTCCACTTT. Encoded protein: CASSLGGDGTPLHF.

A few counts support this clonotype. The chain links TRBV4-1 to TRBJ1-2, with D uncertain. This CDR3 region has 15 residues. The V end lost 0 bases, the J end lost 2 bases, and 10 bases lay between the germline ends. Germline-derived CDR1 and CDR2 are MGHRA and YSYEKL. CDR3 region: CASSQDIGGNYGYTF. DNA of the CDR3: TGCGCCAGCAGCCAAGATATAGGTGGGAACTATGGCTACACCTTC.

The chain joins TRBV5-4 to TRBJ2-7, with unresolved D. The CDR3 runs to 12 residues. V was cut by 0 bases and J by 6 bases, with 7 bases left in between. Germline CDR1 SGHNT, CDR2 YYREEE (reference sequence). Here the CDR3 reads CASSLEDLEQYF. The CDR3 DNA reads TGTGCCAGCAGCTTGGAGGATCTCGAGCAGTACTTC.

This clonotype was recorded at least ten times. This rearrangement joins TRBV7-9 to TRBJ2-3; TRBD1 matches at 7 bases. Germline trimming cut 5 bases from V and 3 bases from J; bases unmatched to any gene: 5. Per germline, CDR1 SEHNR and CDR2 FQNEAQ (reference sequence). The CDR3 spans 14 residues. DNA for the CDR3: TGTGCCAGCAGCCCCGACAGGGTTACAGATACGCAGTATTTT. Translation gives CASSPDRVTDTQYF.